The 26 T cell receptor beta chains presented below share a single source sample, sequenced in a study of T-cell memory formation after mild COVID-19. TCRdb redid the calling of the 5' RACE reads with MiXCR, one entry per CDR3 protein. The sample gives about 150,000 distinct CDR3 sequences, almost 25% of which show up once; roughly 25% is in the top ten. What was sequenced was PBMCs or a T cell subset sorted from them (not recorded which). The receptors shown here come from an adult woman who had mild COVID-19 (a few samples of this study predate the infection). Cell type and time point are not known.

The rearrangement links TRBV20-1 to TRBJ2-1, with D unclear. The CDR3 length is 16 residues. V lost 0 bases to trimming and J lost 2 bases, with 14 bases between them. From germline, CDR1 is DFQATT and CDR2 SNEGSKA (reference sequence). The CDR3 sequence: CSARDLALGTYNEQFF. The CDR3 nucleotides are TGCAGTGCTAGAGATTTGGCCCTCGGTACCTACAATGAGCAGTTCTTC.

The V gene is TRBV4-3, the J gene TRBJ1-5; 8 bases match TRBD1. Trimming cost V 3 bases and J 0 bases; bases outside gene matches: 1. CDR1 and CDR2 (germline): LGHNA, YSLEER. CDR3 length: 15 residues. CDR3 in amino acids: CASSQDRASNQPQHF. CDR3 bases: TGCGCCAGCAGCCAGGACAGGGCTAGCAATCAGCCCCAGCATTTT.

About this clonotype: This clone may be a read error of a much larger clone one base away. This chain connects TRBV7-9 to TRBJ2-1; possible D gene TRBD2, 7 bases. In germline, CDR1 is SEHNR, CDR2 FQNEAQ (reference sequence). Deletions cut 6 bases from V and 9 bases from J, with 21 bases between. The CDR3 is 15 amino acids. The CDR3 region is CASSSIGGATIEQFF. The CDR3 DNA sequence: TGTGCCAGCAGTTCAATAGGGGGGGCCACGATTGAGCAGTTCTTC.

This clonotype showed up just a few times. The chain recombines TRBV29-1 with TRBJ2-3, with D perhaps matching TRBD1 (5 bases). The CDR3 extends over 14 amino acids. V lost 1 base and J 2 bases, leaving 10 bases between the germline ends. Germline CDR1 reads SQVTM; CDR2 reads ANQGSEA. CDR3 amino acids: CSVEGLGPTDTQYF. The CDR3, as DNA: TGCAGCGTTGAAGGATTGGGGCCCACAGATACGCAGTATTTT.

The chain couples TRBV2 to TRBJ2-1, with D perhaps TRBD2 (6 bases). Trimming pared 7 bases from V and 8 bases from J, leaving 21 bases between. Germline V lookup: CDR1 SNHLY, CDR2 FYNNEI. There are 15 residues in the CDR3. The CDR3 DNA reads TGTGCCAGCATTGAGGAGGGCTTCCGGGGTCATGAGCAGTTCTTC. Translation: CASIEEGFRGHEQFF.

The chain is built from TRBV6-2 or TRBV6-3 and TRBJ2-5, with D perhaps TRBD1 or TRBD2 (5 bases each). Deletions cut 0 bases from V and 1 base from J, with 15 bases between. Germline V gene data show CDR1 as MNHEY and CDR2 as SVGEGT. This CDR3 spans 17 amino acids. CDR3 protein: CASSYSGRAGSQETQYF. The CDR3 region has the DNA TGTGCCAGCAGTTACTCGGGAAGGGCAGGGAGCCAAGAGACCCAGTACTTC.

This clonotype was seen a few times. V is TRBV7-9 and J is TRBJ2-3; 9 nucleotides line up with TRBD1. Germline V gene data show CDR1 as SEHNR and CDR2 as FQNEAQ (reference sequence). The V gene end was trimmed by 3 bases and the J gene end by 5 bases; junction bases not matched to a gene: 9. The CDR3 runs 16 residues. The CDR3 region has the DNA TGTGCCAGCAGCTTCCTTTACAGGGGGCCCGTAGATACGCAGTATTTT. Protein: CASSFLYRGPVDTQYF. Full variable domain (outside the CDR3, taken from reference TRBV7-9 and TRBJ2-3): DTGVSQNPRHKITKRGQNVTFRCDPISEHNRLYWYRQTLGQGPEFLTYFQNEAQLEKSRLLSDRFSAERPKGSFSTLEIQRTEQGDSAMYLCASSFLYRGPVDTQYFGPGTRLTVL.

The CDR3 DNA sequence: TGCAGCGTCGCAGAGGGACTAGCCTACGAGCAGTACTTC. Translating it yields CSVAEGLAYEQYF. This sequence joins TRBV29-1 and TRBJ2-7, with TRBD2 identical over 8 bases. Germline assignment: CDR1 SQVTM and CDR2 ANQGSEA. The junction had 6 bases not matched to a gene; V was cut back by 6 bases and J by 2 bases. This CDR3 is built from 13 residues.

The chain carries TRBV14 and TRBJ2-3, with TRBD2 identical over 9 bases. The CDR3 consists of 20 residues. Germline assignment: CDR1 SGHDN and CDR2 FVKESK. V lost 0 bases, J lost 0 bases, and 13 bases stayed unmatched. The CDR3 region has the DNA TGTGCCAGCAGCCAAGATTCAAGGCTAGCGGGACCAGGAAGCACAGATACGCAGTATTTT. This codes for CASSQDSRLAGPGSTDTQYF.

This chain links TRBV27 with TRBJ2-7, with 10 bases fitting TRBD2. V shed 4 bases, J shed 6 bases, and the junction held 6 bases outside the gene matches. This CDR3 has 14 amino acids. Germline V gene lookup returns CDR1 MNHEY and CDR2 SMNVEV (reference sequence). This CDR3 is CASSWLAGDSEQYF. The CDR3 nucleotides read TGTGCCAGCAGTTGGCTAGCGGGAGACAGCGAGCAGTACTTC.

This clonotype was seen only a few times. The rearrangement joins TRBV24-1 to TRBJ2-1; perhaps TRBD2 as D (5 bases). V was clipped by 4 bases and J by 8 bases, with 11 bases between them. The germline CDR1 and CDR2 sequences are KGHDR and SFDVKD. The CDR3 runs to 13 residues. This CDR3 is CATSDRISDEQFF. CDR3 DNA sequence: TGTGCCACCAGTGACCGAATTAGCGATGAGCAGTTCTTC.

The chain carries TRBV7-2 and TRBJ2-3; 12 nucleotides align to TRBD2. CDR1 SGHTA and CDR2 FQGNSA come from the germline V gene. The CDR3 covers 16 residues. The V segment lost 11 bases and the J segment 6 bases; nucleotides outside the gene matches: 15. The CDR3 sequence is CAVTSGGPVLLDTQYF. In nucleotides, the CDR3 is TGTGCCGTTACTAGCGGGGGGCCCGTCCTCCTGGATACGCAGTATTTT.

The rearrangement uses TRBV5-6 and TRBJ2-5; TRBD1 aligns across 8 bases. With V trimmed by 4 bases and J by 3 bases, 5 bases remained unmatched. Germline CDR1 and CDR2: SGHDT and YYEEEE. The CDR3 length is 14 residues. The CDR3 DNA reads TGTGCCAGCAGCGCGCCGGGACAGGAAGAGACCCAGTACTTC. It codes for CASSAPGQEETQYF.

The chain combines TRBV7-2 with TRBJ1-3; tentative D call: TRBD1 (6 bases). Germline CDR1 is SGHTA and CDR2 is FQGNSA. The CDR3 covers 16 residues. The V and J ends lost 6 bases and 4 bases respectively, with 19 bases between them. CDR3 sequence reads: CASRLSLGGQGNTIYF. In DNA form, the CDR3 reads TGTGCCAGCAGATTGTCGCTCGGGGGGCAAGGAAACACCATATATTTT.

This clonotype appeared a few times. CDR3 region: CASTWAGPNEQFF. The CDR3 nucleotides are TGCGCCAGCACATGGGCCGGACCCAATGAGCAGTTCTTC. The chain carries TRBV5-1 and TRBJ2-1, with D unresolved. The CDR3 is 13 amino acids. Trimming shortened V by 6 bases and J by 6 bases, and 13 bases separated the two germline ends. The germline V gene has CDR1 SGHRS and CDR2 YFSETQ.

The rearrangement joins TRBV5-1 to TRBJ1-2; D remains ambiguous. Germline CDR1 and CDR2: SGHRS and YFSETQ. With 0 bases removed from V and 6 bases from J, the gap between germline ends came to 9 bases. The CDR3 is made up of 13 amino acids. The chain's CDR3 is CASSLGAGDGYTF. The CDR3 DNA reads TGCGCCAGCAGCTTGGGCGCGGGCGATGGCTACACCTTC.

CDR3 in DNA: TGTGCCAGCTCACCACCGGTGGGGTCATACGAGCAGTACTTC. Encoded protein: CASSPPVGSYEQYF. The rearrangement links TRBV18 to TRBJ2-7; D not resolved. With 0 bases removed from V and 4 bases from J, the gap between germline ends came to 10 bases. This CDR3 is built from 14 residues. Germline CDR1 reads KGHSH; CDR2 reads LQKENI.

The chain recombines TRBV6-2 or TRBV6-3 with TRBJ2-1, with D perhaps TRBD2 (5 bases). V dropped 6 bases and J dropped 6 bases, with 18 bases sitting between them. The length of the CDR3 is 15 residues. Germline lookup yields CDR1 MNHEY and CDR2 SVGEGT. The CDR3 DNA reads TGTGCCAGCAGCCCCACTAGTTCCGTTGGCAATGAGCAGTTCTTC. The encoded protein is CASSPTSSVGNEQFF.

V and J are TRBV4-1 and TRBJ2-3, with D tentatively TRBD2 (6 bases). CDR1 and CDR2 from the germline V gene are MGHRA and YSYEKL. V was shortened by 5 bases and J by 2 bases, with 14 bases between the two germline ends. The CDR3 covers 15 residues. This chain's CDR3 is CASSWGDGDTDTQYF. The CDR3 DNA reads TGCGCCAGCAGCTGGGGGGACGGAGACACAGATACGCAGTATTTT.

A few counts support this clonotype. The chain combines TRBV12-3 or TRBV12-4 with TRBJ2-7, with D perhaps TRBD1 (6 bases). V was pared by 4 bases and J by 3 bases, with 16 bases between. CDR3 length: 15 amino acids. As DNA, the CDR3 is TGTGCCAGCAGTTCTGGACAGACCTCTAACTACGAGCAGTACTTC. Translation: CASSSGQTSNYEQYF.

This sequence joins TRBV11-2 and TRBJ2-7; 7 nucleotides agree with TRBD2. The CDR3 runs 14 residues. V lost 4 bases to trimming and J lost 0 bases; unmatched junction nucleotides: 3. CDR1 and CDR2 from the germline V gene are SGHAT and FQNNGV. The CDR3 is CASSWGGSSYEQYF. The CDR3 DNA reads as TGTGCCAGCAGCTGGGGGGGGTCCTCCTACGAGCAGTACTTC.

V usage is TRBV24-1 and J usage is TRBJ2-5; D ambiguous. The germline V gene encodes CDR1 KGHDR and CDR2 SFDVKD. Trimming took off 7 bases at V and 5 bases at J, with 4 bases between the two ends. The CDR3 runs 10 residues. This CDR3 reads CATSWETQYF. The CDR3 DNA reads TGTGCCACCAGCTGGGAGACCCAGTACTTC.

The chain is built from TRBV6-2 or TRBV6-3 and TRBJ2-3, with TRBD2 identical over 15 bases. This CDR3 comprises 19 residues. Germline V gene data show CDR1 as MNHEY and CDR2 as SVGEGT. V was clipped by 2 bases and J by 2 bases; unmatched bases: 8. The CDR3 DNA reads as TGTGCCAGCAGTTACACGACCGGGACTAGCGGGGGGTACACAGATACGCAGTATTTT. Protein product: CASSYTTGTSGGYTDTQYF.

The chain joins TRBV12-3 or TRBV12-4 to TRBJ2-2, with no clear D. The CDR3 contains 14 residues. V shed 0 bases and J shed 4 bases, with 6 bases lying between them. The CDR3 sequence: CASSLAPSTGELFF. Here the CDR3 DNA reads TGTGCCAGCAGTTTAGCCCCTAGCACCGGGGAGCTGTTTTTT.

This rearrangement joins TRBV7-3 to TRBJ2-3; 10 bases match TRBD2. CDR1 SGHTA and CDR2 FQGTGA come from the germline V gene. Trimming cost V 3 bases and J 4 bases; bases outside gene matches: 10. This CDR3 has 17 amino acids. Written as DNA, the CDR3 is TGTGCCAGCAGCTTGCATAGTCGTAGCGGGAGGTCAGATACGCAGTATTTT. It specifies CASSLHSRSGRSDTQYF.

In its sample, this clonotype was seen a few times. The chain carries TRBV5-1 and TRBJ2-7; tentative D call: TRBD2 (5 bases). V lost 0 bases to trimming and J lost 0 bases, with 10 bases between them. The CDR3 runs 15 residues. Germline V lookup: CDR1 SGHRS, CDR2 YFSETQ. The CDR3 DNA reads TGCGCCAGCAGCTTGGCGGGGTATAGCTCCTACGAGCAGTACTTC. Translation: CASSLAGYSSYEQYF.